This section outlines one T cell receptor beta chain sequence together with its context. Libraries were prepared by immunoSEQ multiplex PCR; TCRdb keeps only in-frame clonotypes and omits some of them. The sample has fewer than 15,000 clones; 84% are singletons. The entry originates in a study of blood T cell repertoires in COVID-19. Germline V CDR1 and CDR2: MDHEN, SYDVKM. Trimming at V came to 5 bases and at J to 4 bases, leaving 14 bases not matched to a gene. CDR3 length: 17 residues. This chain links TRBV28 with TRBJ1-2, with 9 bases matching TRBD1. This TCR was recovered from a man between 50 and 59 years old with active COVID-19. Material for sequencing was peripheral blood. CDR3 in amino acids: CASSPGTGTGTIYGYTF. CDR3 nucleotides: TGTGCCAGCAGTCCCGGGACCGGGACAGGGACTATCTATGGCTACACCTTC.